The 23 T cell receptor beta chains below all came from one sample that was sequenced in a study of T cell responses to AZD1222 COVID-19 vaccine. The method was immunoSEQ multiplex PCR; TCRdb's version includes in-frame clones alone and lacks a portion of them. This repertoire shows 70,000 to 95,000 clones, approximately 90% found once; its top ten account for around 10%. Sequencing was performed on peripheral blood, taken 28 days after the second AZD1222 dose. These receptors were collected from an adult who received the AZD1222 COVID-19 vaccine.

This chain connects TRBV2 to TRBJ2-1; D could derive from TRBD1 or TRBD2 (5 bases each). CDR3 length: 13 amino acids. Per the germline V gene, CDR1 is SNHLY and CDR2 is FYNNEI. V lost 9 bases and J lost 13, with 22 bases in between. CDR3 protein: CASRSHDEGYQFF. The CDR3 DNA follows: TGTGCCAGTCGCAGCCACGACGAGGGGTATCAGTTCTTC.

The chain employs TRBV5-6 and TRBJ1-2; possible D gene TRBD1, 6 bases. There are 15 residues in the CDR3. The germline gives CDR1 SGHDT, CDR2 YYEEEE. V was cut by 4 bases and J by 2 bases, with 15 bases left in between. CDR3 region: CASSHVGTQNYGYTF. In DNA, the CDR3 is TGTGCCAGCAGCCACGTCGGGACACAAAACTATGGCTACACCTTC.

The gene calls are TRBV2 and TRBJ1-4; D ambiguous. The CDR3 is 16 residues long. Trimming removed 5 bases from V and 0 bases from J, with 13 bases in between. The germline CDR1 and CDR2 sequences are SNHLY and FYNNEI. CDR3 in amino acids: CASSTLNTATNEKLFF. The DNA of the CDR3 is TGTGCCAGCAGTACACTCAACACTGCAACTAATGAAAAACTGTTTTTT.

The chain couples TRBV5-4 to TRBJ1-3, with D perhaps matching TRBD1 (6 bases). Trimming stripped 2 bases from V and 1 base from J, with 13 bases between. The germline CDR1 and CDR2 sequences are SGHNT and YYREEE (reference sequence). The CDR3 totals 16 residues. CDR3 nucleotide sequence: TGTGCCAGCAGCTTTAGTAACAGGGCGTCTGGAAACACCATATATTTT. Its translation: CASSFSNRASGNTIYF.

The chain carries TRBV2 and TRBJ2-7, with TRBD2 as a possible D gene (6 bases). V dropped 6 bases and J dropped 3 bases, with 12 bases sitting between them. CDR1 SNHLY and CDR2 FYNNEI come from the germline V gene. CDR3 length equals 13 residues. CDR3 amino acids: CASRPGLRYEQYF. CDR3 coding DNA: TGTGCCAGCAGACCGGGACTCCGCTACGAGCAGTACTTC. The full variable domain, in which reference TRBV2 and TRBJ2-7 provide the parts outside the CDR3, is EPEVTQTPSHQVTQMGQEVILRCVPISNHLYFYWYRQILGQKVEFLVSFYNNEISEKSEIFDDQFSVERPDGSNFTLKIRSTKLEDSAMYFCASRPGLRYEQYFGPGTRLTVT.

This clone was counted a single time. The chain joins TRBV29-1 to TRBJ2-2, with D perhaps matching TRBD1 (5 bases). Trimming removed 3 bases at V and 3 bases at J, with 11 bases between. The CDR3 is made up of 14 amino acids. The germline V gene has CDR1 SQVTM and CDR2 ANQGSEA. The CDR3 reads CSVEVQGYTGELFF. For the CDR3, the DNA is TGCAGCGTTGAGGTGCAGGGATACACCGGGGAGCTGTTTTTT.

The rearrangement joins TRBV7-8 to TRBJ2-1, with 9 bases fitting TRBD2. Germline V lookup: CDR1 SGHVS, CDR2 FQNEAQ. The CDR3 contains 17 residues. V shed 7 bases, J shed 5 bases, and the junction held 15 bases outside the gene matches. CDR3: CASIRQRGAPRDNEQFF. The CDR3 coding sequence is TGTGCCAGCATCCGACAGCGGGGGGCCCCCCGGGACAATGAGCAGTTCTTC.

This clone was observed once. V gene TRBV13 combines with J gene TRBJ2-3, with a tentative D call TRBD1 (5 bases). The CDR3 is 15 residues long. Germline loops: CDR1 PRHDT, CDR2 FYEKMQ (reference sequence). V lost 7 bases and J lost 6, with 20 bases in between. This CDR3 is CASTPRGAWGDTQYF. The CDR3 DNA reads as TGTGCCAGCACCCCTAGGGGTGCTTGGGGTGATACGCAGTATTTT.

The rearrangement uses TRBV28 and TRBJ2-5; maybe TRBD2 (5 bases). The germline CDR1 and CDR2 sequences are MDHEN and SYDVKM. Deletions cut 5 bases from V and 5 bases from J, with 15 bases between. This CDR3 has 14 residues. CDR3 loop: CASSRAGGKETQYF. DNA of the CDR3: TGTGCCAGCAGTCGCGCAGGAGGAAAGGAGACCCAGTACTTC.

This clone was observed a single time. The V gene is TRBV5-4, the J gene TRBJ2-1; no reliable D call. V lost 0 bases and J 4 bases, leaving 11 bases between the germline ends. The CDR3 is 15 residues long. The germline CDR1 and CDR2 sequences are SGHNT and YYREEE (reference sequence). The CDR3 reads CASSLEGVRYNEQFF. The CDR3 DNA reads as TGTGCCAGCAGCTTGGAAGGAGTACGGTACAATGAGCAGTTCTTC.

The chain recombines TRBV29-1 with TRBJ2-1; D is undetermined. The germline gives CDR1 SQVTM, CDR2 ANQGSEA. The germline V and J ends were trimmed by 0 bases and 4 bases, with 4 bases remaining between them. This CDR3 is built from 12 residues. Written as DNA, the CDR3 is TGCAGCGTTGAAGACGGATACAATGAGCAGTTCTTC. Its translation: CSVEDGYNEQFF.

The chain couples TRBV5-1 to TRBJ1-1, with a tentative D call TRBD1 (6 bases). CDR1 is SGHRS, CDR2 YFSETQ, per germline. The CDR3 has 14 residues. Trimming left V 3 bases short and J 1 base short, with 10 bases between. CDR3 bases: TGCGCCAGCAGCTCCGGGACACAGAACACTGAAGCTTTCTTT. Translated, it gives CASSSGTQNTEAFF.

The chain employs TRBV5-1 and TRBJ2-7; D remains ambiguous. V gave up 0 bases and J gave up 1 base, with 11 bases separating them. This CDR3 is built from 15 residues. Germline loops: CDR1 SGHRS, CDR2 YFSETQ. CDR3 sequence (DNA): TGCGCCAGCAGCTTGGATGTCGGCAGGTCCTACGAGCAGTACTTC. Translated, it gives CASSLDVGRSYEQYF.

This rearrangement joins TRBV6-5 to TRBJ1-1; 9 bases map to TRBD1. Looked up from germline, CDR1 is MNHEY and CDR2 is SVGAGI. J was trimmed by 10 bases and V by 0 bases; bases with no gene match: 9. This CDR3 comprises 15 residues. CDR3 sequence (DNA): TGTGCCAGCAGTTACTCGGGACAGGGATTTAGTGTAGCTTTCTTT. It codes for CASSYSGQGFSVAFF.

V gene TRBV7-3 combines with J gene TRBJ2-7; 9 bases are shared with TRBD2. This CDR3 is 16 amino acids long. The junction had 15 bases not matched to a gene; V was cut back by 4 bases and J by 8 bases. The germline V gene encodes CDR1 SGHTA and CDR2 FQGTGA. CDR3 sequence (DNA): TGTGCCAGCAGCTCCGGCGGGAGGGGCCCTAATACGAAGCAGTACTTC. Translation: CASSSGGRGPNTKQYF.

At least ten counts were recorded for this clone. V is TRBV4-2 and J is TRBJ2-1; 12 bases agree with TRBD2. CDR3 length: 18 residues. Germline V lookup: CDR1 LGHNA, CDR2 YNFKEQ. Trimming cost V 1 base and J 5 bases; bases outside gene matches: 9. The CDR3 region is CASSQGSSGRALDNEQFF. CDR3 coding DNA: TGTGCCAGCAGCCAAGGATCTAGCGGGAGGGCCCTGGACAATGAGCAGTTCTTC.

The chain joins TRBV28 to TRBJ2-1, with D tentatively TRBD2 (5 bases). The ends were cut back, 7 bases at V and 9 bases at J, with 16 bases in the middle. The CDR3 spans 13 residues. Germline values: CDR1 MDHEN, CDR2 SYDVKM. This CDR3 reads CASIKVAHGEQFF. The CDR3 coding sequence is TGTGCCAGCATCAAGGTAGCGCACGGTGAGCAGTTCTTC. Complete variable domain (other parts from reference TRBV28 and TRBJ2-1): DVKVTQSSRYLVKRTGEKVFLECVQDMDHENMFWYRQDPGLGLRLIYFSYDVKMKEKGDIPEGYSVSREKKERFSLILESASTNQTSMYLCASIKVAHGEQFFGPGTRLTVL.

This chain uses TRBV6-2 or TRBV6-3 with TRBJ1-2, with TRBD1 matching 7 bases. The CDR3 spans 14 residues. V shed 5 bases, J shed 4 bases, and the junction held 7 bases outside the gene matches. In germline, CDR1 is MNHEY, CDR2 SVGEGT. This chain's CDR3 is CASSQGGGGYGYTF. The CDR3 bases are TGTGCCAGCAGTCAGGGAGGGGGCGGCTATGGCTACACCTTC.

This clone has only one observation. The rearrangement links TRBV5-1 to TRBJ1-5; D not resolved. The CDR3 consists of 13 residues. CDR1 and CDR2 (germline): SGHRS, YFSETQ. Between the trimmed V and J ends, which lost 1 base and 4 bases, there was a span of 6 bases. CDR3 in amino acids: CASSLSQNQPQHF. The CDR3 nucleotides read TGCGCCAGCAGCTTGAGTCAGAATCAGCCCCAGCATTTT.

The chain employs TRBV11-2 and TRBJ2-2; TRBD2 aligns across 10 bases. Germline V gene lookup returns CDR1 SGHAT and CDR2 FQNNGV. This CDR3 is built from 16 residues. V lost 3 bases to trimming and J lost 6 bases; unmatched junction nucleotides: 7. The CDR3: CASSFRLAGSSGELFF. The CDR3 DNA is TGTGCCAGCAGCTTTAGACTAGCGGGTAGTTCCGGGGAGCTGTTTTTT.

The rearrangement links TRBV6-5 to TRBJ2-5, with TRBD1 identical over 9 bases. The germline V gene encodes CDR1 MNHEY and CDR2 SVGAGI. V shed 6 bases, J shed 5 bases, and the junction held 7 bases outside the gene matches. The CDR3 totals 14 residues. The CDR3 DNA sequence: TGTGCCAGCAGCTATACAGGGGGCGGGGAGACCCAGTACTTC. It translates to CASSYTGGGETQYF.

This clone has only one observation. The chain carries TRBV6-6 and TRBJ1-3, with D maybe TRBD1 (5 bases). V was shortened by 4 bases and J by 3 bases, with 16 bases between the two germline ends. The CDR3 is 16 amino acids. Germline V CDR1 and CDR2: MNHNY, SVGAGI (reference sequence). The DNA of the CDR3 is TGTGCCAGCAGTTGGGGGAGGAAATTAAGTGGAAACACCATATATTTT. It encodes CASSWGRKLSGNTIYF.

This chain joins TRBV18 and TRBJ2-5, with a possible D match to TRBD2 (5 bases). Trimming took 3 bases from V and 5 from J, leaving 25 bases between them. Germline V gene lookup returns CDR1 KGHSH and CDR2 LQKENI. The CDR3 runs 18 residues. CDR3 DNA: TGTGCCAGCTCACCGAATTTGGCCAAACGCACCGGAGGCGAGACCCAGTACTTC. Its translation: CASSPNLAKRTGGETQYF.